The T cell receptor beta chain described here comes from a study of chronic HIV infection and antiretroviral therapy. Germline lookup yields CDR1 MDHEN and CDR2 SYDVKM. The length of the CDR3 is 14 residues. Trimming took off 3 bases at V and 5 bases at J, with 13 bases between the two ends. TCRdb used MiXCR to reprocess the 5' RACE reads, holding one entry per CDR3 protein. The data show some 38,000 distinct CDR3 sequences, roughly 8.8% seen once. This clonotype has a count of ten or more. Sequenced input: peripheral blood. This chain joins TRBV28 and TRBJ2-5; D unclear. This TCR came from an adult who had HIV and had not received antiretroviral therapy, or was an uninfected healthy control (not recorded which). CDR3 residues: CASSFSPRSETQYF. In nucleotides, the CDR3 is TGTGCCAGCAGTTTCTCCCCTAGGAGCGAGACCCAGTACTTC.